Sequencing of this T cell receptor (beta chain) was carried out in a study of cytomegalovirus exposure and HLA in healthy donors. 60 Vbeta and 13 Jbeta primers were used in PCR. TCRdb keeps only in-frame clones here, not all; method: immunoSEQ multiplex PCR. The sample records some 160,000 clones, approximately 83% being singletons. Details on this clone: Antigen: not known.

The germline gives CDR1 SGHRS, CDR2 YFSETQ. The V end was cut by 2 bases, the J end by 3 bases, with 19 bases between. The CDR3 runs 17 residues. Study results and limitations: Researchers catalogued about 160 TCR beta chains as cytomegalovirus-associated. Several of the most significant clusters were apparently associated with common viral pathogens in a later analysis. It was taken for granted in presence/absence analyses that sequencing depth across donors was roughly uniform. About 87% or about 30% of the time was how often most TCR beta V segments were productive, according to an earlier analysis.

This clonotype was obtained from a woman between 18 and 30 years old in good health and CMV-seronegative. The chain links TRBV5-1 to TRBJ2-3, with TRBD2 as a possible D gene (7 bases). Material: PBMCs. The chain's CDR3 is CASSFKGRGQLTDTQYF. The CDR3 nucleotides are TGCGCCAGCAGCTTCAAAGGGCGGGGGCAGTTGACAGATACGCAGTATTTT.